The clone carrying this T cell receptor beta chain was counted many times. The antigen is undetermined. The source of the sample is a study of molecular identifiers for immune sequencing clone quantification. Germline CDR1 reads SGDLS; CDR2 reads YYNGEE. This CDR3 has 15 amino acids. V was shortened by 0 bases and J by 4 bases, with 11 bases between the two germline ends. The sorting of naive CD8 T cells used the CD8+CD4-CCR7+CD45RA+ phenotype. Previously described methods and listed TCR primers were employed for the bulk TCR libraries. One entry per CDR3 protein, called by TCRdb with MiXCR from the PCR reads. The sample lists over 35,000 distinct CDR3 sequences; approximately 24% were seen once. The study's findings and limits: Molecules of identical TCR sharing a barcode could underestimate highly expanded clone sizes.

Material: naive CD8+ T cells from blood, with Jurkat cell RNA spiked in. As to subset: FACS-sorted CD8+CD4-CCR7+CD45RA+ naive T cells. V usage is TRBV9 and J usage is TRBJ2-1; TRBD1 is a possible D gene (5 bases). This TCR was sampled from a human donor in good health. Some libraries in this study had Jurkat cell RNA spiked in. The CDR3, as DNA: TGTGCCAGCAGCGTAGATGTAGGGGCTTACAATGAGCAGTTCTTC. Translated: CASSVDVGAYNEQFF.